The present T cell receptor (beta chain) was sequenced within a study of T-cell reconstitution after alpha-beta-depleted transplantation in children. The CDR3 has 12 amino acids. Looked up from germline, CDR1 is SQVTM and CDR2 is ANQGSEA. Between the trimmed V and J ends, which lost 1 base and 6 bases, there was a span of 8 bases. Unique molecular identifiers were incorporated during preparation of the TCRbeta library. MiXCR was run by TCRdb on the PCR reads, yielding one entry per CDR3 protein. This sample carries under 250,000 distinct CDR3 sequences, roughly 25% of them seen once, and the ten largest clones take about 5%. This clonotype came up a few times.

The V and J genes are TRBV29-1 and TRBJ2-3; D remains ambiguous. This clonotype originated in a female patient aged 2-9 years who had a stem cell transplant for congenital amegakaryocytic thrombocytopenia, so the T cells may come from the graft donor. Source: PBMCs, mostly from graft donor cells, taken 360 days after TCRalphabeta/CD19-depleted stem cell transplant. CDR3 DNA sequence: TGCAGCGTTGAAGTCTCTGGGGATACGCAGTATTTT. Encoded protein: CSVEVSGDTQYF.